This T cell receptor beta chain comes out of a study of T cells in narcolepsy (dated by TCRdb to the late 2010s). Regarding the complete study: The study enrolled patients with narcolepsy type 1 or type 2 (NT1, NT2) together with healthy control donors. The study used TCR Vbeta sequencing to track clonotypes in blood and CSF while looking for autoreactive T cells in narcolepsy patients that target self-antigens of hypocretin neurons (hypocretin, TRIB2). The investigation overall reported the following: Patients and controls had similar numbers of sequenced blood memory CD4+ clonotypes, with averages of about 39,494 in patients and 30,000 to 35,000 in controls. Certain blood memory CD4+ repertoires from patients and controls had no sequences that matched autoreactive T cell clones. Plots that compared CSF and blood CD4+ T cell clonotypes from the same patient highlighted HCRT-specific and TRIB2-specific autoreactive clonotypes. Autoreactive clonotypes were reported to be detected serially in the blood of the same patients and of different patients, but not in the blood of healthy controls.

For TCR Vbeta sequencing, memory CD4+ T cells were sorted ex vivo from the peripheral blood of both healthy controls and narcolepsy patients. The junction shows trimming of 5 bases on V and 7 bases on J, and the gene matches do not reach 2 bases of it. CDR1 SGHTA and CDR2 FQGNSA are derived from the germline V gene. The CDR3, from cysteine to phenylalanine, totals 12 residues. Just CDR3 DNA is preserved here, 36 bases in frame from base 1. The library was prepared using the immunoSEQ multiplex PCR assay. The table comes from immuneACCESS by way of TCRdb, which keeps in-frame sequences with V and J called. Part of the clones is missing from these tables; in studies checked, under half for an unresolved V gene and the rest for unknown reasons. The table for this sample lists about 33,000 clones; under 90% of them were counted only once. The ten biggest clones cover more than 0.95% of the sample. With respect to this clone: Its recognized antigen is unknown. Base qualities are missing; no much larger clone stands one base away.

The chain is encoded by TRBV7-2 joined to TRBJ2-7; TRBD2 matches 10 bases in the middle. Sequencing was done on a sample of CD45RA- memory CD4+ T cells from PBMCs. The cell subset or site tag for this specimen amounts to: memory T cells sorted ex vivo from peripheral blood. The sequence was collected from a human donor with narcolepsy. The CDR3 sequence is CASSPLAGEQYF. Here is the DNA: TGTGCCAGCAGCCCACTAGCGGGAGAGCAGTACTTC.